This T cell receptor beta chain was profiled in a study of regulatory T cells in long-lasting Graves disease. Study information: A definition of persistent Graves' disease required over 5 years of antithyroid drugs plus positive TSH receptor antibodies.

Assembly of TCR beta libraries relied on iRepertoire HTBI primers together with Arm-PCR of CDR3 regions. TCRdb reprocessed the multiplex PCR reads with MiXCR, giving one entry per CDR3 protein. Of hundreds of thousands of distinct CDR3 sequences listed, around a fifth are singletons. Time point reported: persistent/refractory GD, antithyroid drugs over 5 years with positive TRAb. Making the TCR library involved RNA that had been extracted from PBMCs. Peripheral blood, Nine milliliters per patient, was collected in EDTA tubes. This clonotype was seen many times. CDR3 length equals 13 residues. Trimming shortened V by 3 bases and J by 3 bases, and 3 bases separated the two germline ends. The germline gives CDR1 MNHEY, CDR2 SMNVEV (reference sequence).

Sample: peripheral blood mononuclear cells (PBMCs), taken when the disease was refractory, from a patient treated with antithyroid drugs. V and J are TRBV27 and TRBJ2-6, with D unresolved. This receptor was taken from a female donor with Graves disease. The CDR3 DNA reads TGTGCCAGCAGTTTTATTGGGGCCAACGTCCTGACTTTC. Translated: CASSFIGANVLTF.